This T cell receptor (beta chain) originates from a study of CD8 T cells in ankylosing spondylitis. Making the TCR beta libraries involved quantitative 5'-RACE with molecular barcodes. TCRdb re-called the 5' RACE reads with MiXCR, one entry per CDR3 protein. The sample shows 750,000 to 850,000 distinct CDR3 sequences, roughly 12% of them seen only once. Per the germline V gene, CDR1 is KGHSH and CDR2 is LQKENI. There are 14 residues in the CDR3. With V trimmed by 5 bases and J by 7 bases, 5 bases remained unmatched. This clonotype has a count of ten or more. The antigen is undetermined. Broader study findings: Apparently characteristic of ankylosing spondylitis blood was a TCR beta motif (eight highly homologous variants). Enrichment of disease-linked clones was reportedly significant in matched ankylosing spondylitis synovial fluid.

The sequencing sample was made of blood, either unsorted or a sorted T cell fraction (not recorded which). The receptor was derived from a male donor with ankylosing spondylitis. This chain connects TRBV18 to TRBJ2-1; 10 bases line up with TRBD2. CDR3 region: CASSSGLAWNEQFF. CDR3 nucleotide sequence: TGTGCCAGCTCATCGGGACTAGCGTGGAATGAGCAGTTCTTC.